This T cell receptor (beta chain) was sequenced in a study of cytomegalovirus exposure and HLA in healthy donors. The CDR3 has 16 amino acids. V was pared by 0 bases and J by 9 bases, with 10 bases of the junction left unmatched. Per the germline V gene, CDR1 is SEHNR and CDR2 is FQNEAQ (reference sequence). Primers for the PCR totalled 60 Vbeta and 13 Jbeta. Profiling relied on immunoSEQ multiplex PCR, and the TCRdb table lists in-frame clones only, not all of them. The sample lists about 180,000 clones; approximately 80% were seen once. This TCR was recovered from a girl aged 10 to 17 in good health and CMV-seropositive. Specimen: PBMCs. This chain links TRBV7-9 with TRBJ1-4, with 7 bases aligning to TRBD1. CDR3 residues: CASSLARDRDLQKLFF. DNA for the CDR3: TGTGCCAGCAGCTTAGCGCGAGACAGGGACCTGCAAAAACTGTTTTTT.